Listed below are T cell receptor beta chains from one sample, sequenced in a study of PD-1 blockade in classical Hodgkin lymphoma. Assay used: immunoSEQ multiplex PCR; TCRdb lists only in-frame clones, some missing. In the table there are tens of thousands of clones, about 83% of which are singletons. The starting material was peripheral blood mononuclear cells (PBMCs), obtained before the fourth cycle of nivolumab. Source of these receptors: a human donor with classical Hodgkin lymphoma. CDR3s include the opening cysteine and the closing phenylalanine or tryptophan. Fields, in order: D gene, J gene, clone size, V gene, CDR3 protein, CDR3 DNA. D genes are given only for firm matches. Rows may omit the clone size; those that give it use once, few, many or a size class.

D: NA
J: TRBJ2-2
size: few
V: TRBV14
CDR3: CASSGLITGELFF
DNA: TGTGCCAGCAGCGGACTGATCACCGGGGAGCTGTTTTTT

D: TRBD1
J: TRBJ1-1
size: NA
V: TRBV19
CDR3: CATGQGLNTEAFF
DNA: TGTGCCACCGGACAGGGGCTGAACACTGAAGCTTTCTTT

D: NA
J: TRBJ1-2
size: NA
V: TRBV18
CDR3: CASSGTPLYGYTF
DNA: TGTGCCAGCTCCGGGACTCCTCTATATGGCTACACCTTC

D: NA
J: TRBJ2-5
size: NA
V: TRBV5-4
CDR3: CASSQPTSQETQYF
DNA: TGTGCCAGCAGCCAGCCGACTAGCCAAGAGACCCAGTACTTC

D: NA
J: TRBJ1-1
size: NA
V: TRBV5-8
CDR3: CASSLGQRNTEAFF
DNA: TGTGCCAGCAGCTTGGGACAGAGAAACACTGAAGCTTTCTTT

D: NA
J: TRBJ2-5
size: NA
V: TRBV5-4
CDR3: CASSLEGRGETQYF
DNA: TGTGCCAGCAGCTTGGAGGGCCGGGGAGAGACCCAGTACTTC

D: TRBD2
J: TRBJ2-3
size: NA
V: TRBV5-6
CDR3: CASSFGLARPDTQYF
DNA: TGTGCCAGCAGCTTCGGACTAGCTCGGCCAGATACGCAGTATTTT

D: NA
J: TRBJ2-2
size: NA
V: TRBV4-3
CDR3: CASSTQPRGNGELFF
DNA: TGCGCCAGCAGCACCCAACCCAGGGGTAACGGGGAGCTGTTTTTT

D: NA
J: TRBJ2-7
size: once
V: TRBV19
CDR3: CASSIADRLGGEQYF
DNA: TGTGCCAGTAGTATCGCGGACCGTCTTGGGGGGGAGCAGTACTTC

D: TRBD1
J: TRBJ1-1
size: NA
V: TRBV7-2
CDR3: CASSLFGTVNTEAFF
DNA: TGTGCCAGCAGCTTATTTGGGACAGTGAACACTGAAGCTTTCTTT

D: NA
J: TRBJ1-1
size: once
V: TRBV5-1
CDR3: CASSATDPVNTEAFF
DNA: TGCGCCAGCAGCGCGACAGACCCGGTGAACACTGAAGCTTTCTTT

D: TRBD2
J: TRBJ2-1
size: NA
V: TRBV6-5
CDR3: CASSLGTSGRGEQFF
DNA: TGTGCCAGCAGTCTCGGGACTAGCGGGAGGGGTGAGCAGTTCTTC

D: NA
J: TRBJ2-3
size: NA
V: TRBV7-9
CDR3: CASSLLNQGTDTQYF
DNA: TGTGCCAGCAGCCTCCTCAACCAGGGTACAGATACGCAGTATTTT

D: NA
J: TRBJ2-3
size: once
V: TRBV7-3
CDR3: CASSSWLGADTQYF
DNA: TGTGCCAGCAGCTCCTGGCTTGGGGCAGATACGCAGTATTTT

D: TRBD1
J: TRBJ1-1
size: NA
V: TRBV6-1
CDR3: CASEGQPNTEAFF
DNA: TGTGCCAGCGAGGGACAGCCGAACACTGAAGCTTTCTTT

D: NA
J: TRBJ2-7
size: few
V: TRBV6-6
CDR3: CASSYPPGTHEQYF
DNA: TGTGCCAGCAGTTACCCCCCCGGGACACACGAGCAGTACTTC

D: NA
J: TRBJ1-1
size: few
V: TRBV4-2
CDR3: CASSHLERGDTEAFF
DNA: TGTGCCAGCAGCCACCTTGAGCGGGGGGACACTGAAGCTTTCTTT

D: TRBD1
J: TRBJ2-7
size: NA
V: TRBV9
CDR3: CASSVGQGGYEQYF
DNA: TGTGCCAGCAGCGTAGGACAGGGTGGCTACGAGCAGTACTTC

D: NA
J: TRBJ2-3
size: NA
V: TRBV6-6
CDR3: CASSPNSADTQYF
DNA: TGTGCCAGCAGCCCCAATAGCGCAGATACGCAGTATTTT

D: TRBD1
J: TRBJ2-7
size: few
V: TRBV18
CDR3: CASSPAGGHGDVLNEQYF
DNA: TGTGCCAGCTCACCAGCAGGGGGCCACGGGGATGTTCTAAACGAGCAGTACTTC

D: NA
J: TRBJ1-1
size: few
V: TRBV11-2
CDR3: CASSRDQRTEAFF
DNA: TGTGCCAGCAGCCGGGACCAGAGAACTGAAGCTTTCTTT

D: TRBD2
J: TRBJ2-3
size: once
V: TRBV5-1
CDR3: CASRLAGVADTQYF
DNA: TGCGCCAGCCGCCTAGCGGGAGTGGCAGATACGCAGTATTTT

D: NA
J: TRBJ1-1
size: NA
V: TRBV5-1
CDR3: CASSLVAGAAVTEAFF
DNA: TGCGCCAGCAGCTTGGTTGCGGGGGCCGCCGTCACTGAAGCTTTCTTT

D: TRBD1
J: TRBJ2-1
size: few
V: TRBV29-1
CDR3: CSVGRGQTEQFF
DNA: TGCAGCGTTGGCAGGGGGCAAACTGAGCAGTTCTTC

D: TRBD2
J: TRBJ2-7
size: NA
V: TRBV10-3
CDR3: CATLGGAYEQYF
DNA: TGTGCCACGTTGGGGGGGGCCTACGAGCAGTACTTC

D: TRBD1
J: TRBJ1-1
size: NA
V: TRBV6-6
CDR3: CASSKQGRTEAFF
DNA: TGTGCCAGCAGTAAACAGGGGAGGACTGAAGCTTTCTTT

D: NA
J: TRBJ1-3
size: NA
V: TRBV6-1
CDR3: CASSDHDRGNTIYF
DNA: TGTGCCAGCAGTGACCACGACAGGGGAAACACCATATATTTT

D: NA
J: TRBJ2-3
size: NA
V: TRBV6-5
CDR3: CASKGTQYF
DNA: TGTGCCAGTAAGGGTACGCAGTATTTT

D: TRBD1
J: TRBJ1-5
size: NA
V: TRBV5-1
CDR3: CASSPQGAQPQHF
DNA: TGCGCCAGCAGCCCACAGGGGGCCCAGCCCCAGCATTTT

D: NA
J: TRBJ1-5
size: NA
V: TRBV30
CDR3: CAWSVLYSNQPQHF
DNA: TGTGCCTGGAGTGTACTGTATAGCAATCAGCCCCAGCATTTT

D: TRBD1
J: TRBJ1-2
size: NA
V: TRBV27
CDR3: CASSLSGTAQYGYTF
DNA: TGTGCCAGCAGTTTATCCGGGACAGCCCAATATGGCTACACCTTC

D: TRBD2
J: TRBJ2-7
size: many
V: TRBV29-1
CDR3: CSAELAGGTYEQYF
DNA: TGCAGCGCCGAACTAGCGGGAGGAACCTACGAGCAGTACTTC

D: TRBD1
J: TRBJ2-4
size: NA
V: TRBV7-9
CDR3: CASSSDRGGNIQYF
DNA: TGTGCCAGCAGCTCGGACAGGGGAGGAAACATTCAGTACTTC

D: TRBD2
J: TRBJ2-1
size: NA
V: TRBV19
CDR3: CASRALAGGLWDEQFF
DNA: TGTGCCAGTAGGGCGTTAGCGGGAGGACTCTGGGATGAGCAGTTCTTC

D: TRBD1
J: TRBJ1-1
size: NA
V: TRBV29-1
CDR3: CSVAVIQGAEAFF
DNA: TGCAGCGTTGCGGTGATACAGGGGGCTGAAGCTTTCTTT

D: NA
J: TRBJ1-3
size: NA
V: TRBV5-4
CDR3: CASSPTGSSGNTIYF
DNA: TGTGCCAGCAGCCCTACAGGGAGCTCTGGAAACACCATATATTTT